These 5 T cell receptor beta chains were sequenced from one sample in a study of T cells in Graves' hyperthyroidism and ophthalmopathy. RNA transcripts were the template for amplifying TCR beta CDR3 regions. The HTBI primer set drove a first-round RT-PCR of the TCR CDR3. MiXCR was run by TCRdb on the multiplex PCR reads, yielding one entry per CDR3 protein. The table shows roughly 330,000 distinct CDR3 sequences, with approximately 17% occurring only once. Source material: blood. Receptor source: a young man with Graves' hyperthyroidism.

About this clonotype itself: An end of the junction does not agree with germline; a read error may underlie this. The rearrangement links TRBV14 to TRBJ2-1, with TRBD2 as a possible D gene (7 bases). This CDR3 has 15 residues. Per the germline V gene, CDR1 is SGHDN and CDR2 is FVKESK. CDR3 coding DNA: TGTGCCAGCAGCCAAACTAGGGGGGGGTACAGTGAGCAGTTCTTC. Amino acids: CASSQTRGGYSEQFF. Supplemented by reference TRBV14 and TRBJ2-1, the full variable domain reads EAGVTQFPSHSVIEKGQTVTLRCDPISGHDNLYWYRRVMGKEIKFLLHFVKESKQDESGMPNNRFLAERTGGTYSTLKVQPAELEDSGVYFCASSQTRGGYSEQFFGPGTRLTVL.

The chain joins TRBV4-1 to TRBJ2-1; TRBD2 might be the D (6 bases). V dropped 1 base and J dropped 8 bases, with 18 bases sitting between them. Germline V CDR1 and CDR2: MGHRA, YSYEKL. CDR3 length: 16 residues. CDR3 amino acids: CASSQGLGRFRDEQFF. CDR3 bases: TGCGCCAGCAGCCAAGGACTAGGCCGTTTTAGGGATGAGCAGTTCTTC.

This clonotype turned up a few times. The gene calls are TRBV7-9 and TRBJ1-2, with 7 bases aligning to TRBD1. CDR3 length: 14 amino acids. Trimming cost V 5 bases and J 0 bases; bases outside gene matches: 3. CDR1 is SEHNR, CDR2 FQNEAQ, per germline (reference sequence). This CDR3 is CASSTGAANYGYTF. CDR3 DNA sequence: TGTGCCAGCAGCACAGGGGCGGCTAACTATGGCTACACCTTC.

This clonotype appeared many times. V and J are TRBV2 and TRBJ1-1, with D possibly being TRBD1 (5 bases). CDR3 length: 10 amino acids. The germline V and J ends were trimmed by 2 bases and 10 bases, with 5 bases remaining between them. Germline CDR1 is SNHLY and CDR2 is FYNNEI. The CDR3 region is CASSEQGAFF. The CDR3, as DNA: TGTGCCAGCAGTGAACAGGGAGCTTTCTTT.

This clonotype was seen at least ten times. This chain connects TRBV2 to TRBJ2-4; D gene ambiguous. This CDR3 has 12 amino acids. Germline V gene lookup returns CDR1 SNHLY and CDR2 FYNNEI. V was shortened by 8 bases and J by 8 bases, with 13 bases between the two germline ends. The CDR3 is CASATLGDIQYF. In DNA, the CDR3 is TGTGCCAGCGCCACTCTTGGGGACATTCAGTACTTC.